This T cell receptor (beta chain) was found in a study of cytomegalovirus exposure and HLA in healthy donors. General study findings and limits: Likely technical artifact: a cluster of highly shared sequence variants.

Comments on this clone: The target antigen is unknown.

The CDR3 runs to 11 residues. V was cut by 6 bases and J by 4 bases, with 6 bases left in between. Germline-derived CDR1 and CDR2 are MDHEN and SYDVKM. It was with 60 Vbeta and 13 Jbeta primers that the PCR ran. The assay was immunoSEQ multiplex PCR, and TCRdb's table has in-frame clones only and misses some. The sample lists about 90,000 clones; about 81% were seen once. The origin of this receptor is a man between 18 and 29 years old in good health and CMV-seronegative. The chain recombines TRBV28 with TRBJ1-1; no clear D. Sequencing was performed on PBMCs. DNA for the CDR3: TGTGCCAGCAGCTCGGGCACTGAAGCTTTCTTT. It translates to CASSSGTEAFF.